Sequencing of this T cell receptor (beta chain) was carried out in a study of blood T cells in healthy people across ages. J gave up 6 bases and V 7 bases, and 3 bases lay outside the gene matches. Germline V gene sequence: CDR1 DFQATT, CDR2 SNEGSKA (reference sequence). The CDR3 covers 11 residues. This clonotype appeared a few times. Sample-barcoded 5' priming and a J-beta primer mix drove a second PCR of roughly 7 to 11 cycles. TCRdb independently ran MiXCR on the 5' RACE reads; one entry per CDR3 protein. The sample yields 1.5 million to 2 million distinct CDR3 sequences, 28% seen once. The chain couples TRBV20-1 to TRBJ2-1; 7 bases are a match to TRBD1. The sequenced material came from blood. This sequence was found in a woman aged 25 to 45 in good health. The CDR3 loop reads CSGGQPNEQFF. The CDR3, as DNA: TGCAGTGGGGGACAGCCCAATGAGCAGTTCTTC.